This TCR beta chain derives from a study of blood T cell repertoires in COVID-19. Study-level information: Whether acute or convalescent, the COVID-19 samples came from the United States, Italy and Spain. The analysed material was cDNA or gDNA that came from T cells, B-cell-depleted T cells, or PBMCs.

The V gene lost 5 bases and the J gene lost 0 bases, with 5 bases spanning the gap. CDR1 and CDR2 (germline): ENHRY, SYGVKD. The CDR3 has 12 residues. In the authors' workflow: Quantification of nucleated cells was approximated via reference gene primer amplification. The table came from immunoSEQ multiplex PCR; TCRdb's copy has only in-frame clones and leaves some out. The V and J calls and clone size come from that table; D and trimming were worked out from the DNA. The sample lists some 200,000 clones, less than 90% occurring once. Sequenced: peripheral blood. This TCR came from a woman in her forties or fifties with acute or convalescent COVID-19. The chain is built from TRBV10-3 and TRBJ2-7; D ambiguous. This CDR3 is CAISSSSYEQYF. CDR3 bases: TGTGCCATCAGTTCTTCCTCCTACGAGCAGTACTTC.